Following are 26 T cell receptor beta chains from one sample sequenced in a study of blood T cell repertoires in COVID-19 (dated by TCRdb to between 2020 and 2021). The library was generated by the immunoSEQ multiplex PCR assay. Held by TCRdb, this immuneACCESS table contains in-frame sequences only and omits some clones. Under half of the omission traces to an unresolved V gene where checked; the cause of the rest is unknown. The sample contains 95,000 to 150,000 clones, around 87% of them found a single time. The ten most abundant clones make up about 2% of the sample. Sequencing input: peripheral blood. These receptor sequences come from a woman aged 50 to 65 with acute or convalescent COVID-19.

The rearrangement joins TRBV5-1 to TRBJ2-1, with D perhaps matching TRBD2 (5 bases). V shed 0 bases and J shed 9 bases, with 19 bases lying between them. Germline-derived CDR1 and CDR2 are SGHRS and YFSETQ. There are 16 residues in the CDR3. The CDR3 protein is CASSLDPSTVSGEQFF. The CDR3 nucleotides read TGCGCCAGCAGCTTGGATCCTAGCACGGTCTCGGGTGAGCAGTTCTTC.

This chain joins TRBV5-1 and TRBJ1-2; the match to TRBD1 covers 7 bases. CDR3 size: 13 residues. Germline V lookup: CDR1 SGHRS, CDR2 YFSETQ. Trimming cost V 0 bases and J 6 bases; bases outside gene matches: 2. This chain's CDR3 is CASSLAGTDGYTF. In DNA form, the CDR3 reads TGCGCCAGCAGCTTGGCCGGGACAGATGGCTACACCTTC.

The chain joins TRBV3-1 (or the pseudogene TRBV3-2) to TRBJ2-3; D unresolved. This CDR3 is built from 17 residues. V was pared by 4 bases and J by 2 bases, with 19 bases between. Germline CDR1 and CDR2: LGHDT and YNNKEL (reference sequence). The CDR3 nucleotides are TGTGCCAGCAGCCCTCCCTACAGATTGGTAAACACAGATACGCAGTATTTT. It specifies CASSPPYRLVNTDTQYF.

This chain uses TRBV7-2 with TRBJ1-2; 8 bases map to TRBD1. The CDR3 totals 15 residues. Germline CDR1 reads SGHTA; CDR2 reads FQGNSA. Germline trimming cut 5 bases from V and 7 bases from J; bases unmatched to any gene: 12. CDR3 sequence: CASSQPGQGGGGYTF. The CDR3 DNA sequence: TGTGCCAGCAGCCAACCAGGACAGGGTGGGGGTGGCTACACCTTC.

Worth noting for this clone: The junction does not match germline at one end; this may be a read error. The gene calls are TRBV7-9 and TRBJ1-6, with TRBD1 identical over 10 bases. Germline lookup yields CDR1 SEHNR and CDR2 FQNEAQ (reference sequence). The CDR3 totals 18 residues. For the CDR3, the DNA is TGTGCCAGCAGCTCGGGACAGGGGTCCTTCTCCTATAATTCACCCCCCCACTTT. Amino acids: CASSSGQGSFSYNSPPHF. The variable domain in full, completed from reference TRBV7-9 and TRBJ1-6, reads DTGVSQNPRHKITKRGQNVTFRCDPISEHNRLYWYRQTLGQGPEFLTYFQNEAQLEKSRLLSDRFSAERPKGSFSTLEIQRTEQGDSAMYLCASSSGQGSFSYNSPPHFGNGTRLTVT.

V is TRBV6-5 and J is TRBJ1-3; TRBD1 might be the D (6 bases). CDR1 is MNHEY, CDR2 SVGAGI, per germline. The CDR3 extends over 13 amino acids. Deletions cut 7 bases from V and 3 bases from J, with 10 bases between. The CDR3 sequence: CASTGTFGNTIYF. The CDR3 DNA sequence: TGTGCCAGCACCGGGACATTTGGAAACACCATATATTTT.

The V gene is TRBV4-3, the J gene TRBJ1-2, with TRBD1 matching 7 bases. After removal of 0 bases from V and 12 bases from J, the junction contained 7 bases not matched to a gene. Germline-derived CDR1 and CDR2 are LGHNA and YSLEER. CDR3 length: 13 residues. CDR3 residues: CASSQDRGGENTF. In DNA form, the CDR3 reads TGCGCCAGCAGCCAAGATAGAGGGGGCGAAAACACCTTC.

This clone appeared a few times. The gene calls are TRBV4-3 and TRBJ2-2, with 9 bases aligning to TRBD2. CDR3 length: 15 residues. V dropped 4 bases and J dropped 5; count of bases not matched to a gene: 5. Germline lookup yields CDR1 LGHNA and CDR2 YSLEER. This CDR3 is CASSLSSGTTGELFF. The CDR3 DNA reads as TGCGCCAGCAGCCTATCTAGCGGGACGACCGGGGAGCTGTTTTTT.

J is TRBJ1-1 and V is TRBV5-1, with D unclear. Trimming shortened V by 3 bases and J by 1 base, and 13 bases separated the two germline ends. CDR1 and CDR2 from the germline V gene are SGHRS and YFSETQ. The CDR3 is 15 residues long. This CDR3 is CASSSRSAANTEAFF. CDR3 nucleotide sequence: TGCGCCAGCAGCTCGCGGTCGGCAGCGAACACTGAAGCTTTCTTT.

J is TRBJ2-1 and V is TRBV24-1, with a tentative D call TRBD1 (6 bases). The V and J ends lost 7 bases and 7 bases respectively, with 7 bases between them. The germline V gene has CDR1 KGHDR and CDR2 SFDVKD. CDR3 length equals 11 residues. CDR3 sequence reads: CATRDRNEQFF. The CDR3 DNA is TGTGCCACCAGAGACAGGAATGAGCAGTTCTTC.

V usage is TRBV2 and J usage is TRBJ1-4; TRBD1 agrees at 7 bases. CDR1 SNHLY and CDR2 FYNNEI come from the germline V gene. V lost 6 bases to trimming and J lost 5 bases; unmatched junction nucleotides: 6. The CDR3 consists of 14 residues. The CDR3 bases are TGTGCCAGCAGCCTTACAGGGGAGAATGAAAAACTGTTTTTT. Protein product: CASSLTGENEKLFF.

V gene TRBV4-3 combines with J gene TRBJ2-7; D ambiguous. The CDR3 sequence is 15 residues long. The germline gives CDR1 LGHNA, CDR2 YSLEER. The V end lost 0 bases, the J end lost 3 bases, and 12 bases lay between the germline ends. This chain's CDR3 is CASSQDWLVNYEQYF. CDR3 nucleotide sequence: TGCGCCAGCAGCCAAGATTGGCTGGTGAACTACGAGCAGTACTTC.

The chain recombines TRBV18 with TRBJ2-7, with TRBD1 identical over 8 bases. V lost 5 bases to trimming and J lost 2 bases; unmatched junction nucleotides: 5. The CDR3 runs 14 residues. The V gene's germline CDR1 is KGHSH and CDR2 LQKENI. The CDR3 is CASSVQGVTYEQYF. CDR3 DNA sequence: TGTGCCAGCTCAGTACAGGGGGTCACCTACGAGCAGTACTTC.

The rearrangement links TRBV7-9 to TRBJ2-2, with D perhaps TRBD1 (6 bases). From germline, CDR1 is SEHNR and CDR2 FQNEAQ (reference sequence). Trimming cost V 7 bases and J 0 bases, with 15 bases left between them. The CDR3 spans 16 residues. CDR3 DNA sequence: TGTGCCAGCAAAAGTTGGACAGACTCGAACACCGGGGAGCTGTTTTTT. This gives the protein CASKSWTDSNTGELFF.

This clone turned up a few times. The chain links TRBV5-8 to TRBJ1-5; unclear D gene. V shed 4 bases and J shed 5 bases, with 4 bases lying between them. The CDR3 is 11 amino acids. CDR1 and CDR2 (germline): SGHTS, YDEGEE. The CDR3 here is CASSPDQPQHF. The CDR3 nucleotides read TGTGCCAGCAGCCCCGATCAGCCCCAGCATTTT.

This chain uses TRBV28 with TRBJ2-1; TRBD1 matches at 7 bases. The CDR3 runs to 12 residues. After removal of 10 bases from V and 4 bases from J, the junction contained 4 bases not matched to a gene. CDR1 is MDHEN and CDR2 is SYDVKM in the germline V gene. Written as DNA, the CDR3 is TGTGCCATCGGGACAGCGTACAATGAGCAGTTCTTC. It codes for CAIGTAYNEQFF.

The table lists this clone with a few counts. The CDR3: CASSLAQTGGQYSNQPQHF. As DNA, the CDR3 is TGTGCCAGCAGCTTAGCTCAGACAGGGGGGCAATATAGCAATCAGCCCCAGCATTTT. The rearrangement joins TRBV11-3 to TRBJ1-5; 9 bases fit TRBD1. The CDR3 runs 19 residues. Germline values: CDR1 SGHNT, CDR2 YENEEA. Trimming removed 1 base from V and 0 bases from J; junction bases left unmatched: 10.

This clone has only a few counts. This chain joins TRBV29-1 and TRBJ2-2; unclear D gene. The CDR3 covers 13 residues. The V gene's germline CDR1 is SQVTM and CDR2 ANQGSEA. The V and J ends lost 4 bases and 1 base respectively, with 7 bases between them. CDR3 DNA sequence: TGCAGCGTTGCCTTCAGGAACACCGGGGAGCTGTTTTTT. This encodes CSVAFRNTGELFF.

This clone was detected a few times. This chain's CDR3 is CASSLAGGSPLEQYF. CDR3 coding DNA: TGCGCCAGCAGCTTGGCTGGCGGGAGTCCTTTGGAGCAGTACTTC. V and J are TRBV5-1 and TRBJ2-7, with 7 bases aligning to TRBD2. CDR3 size: 15 residues. The germline gives CDR1 SGHRS, CDR2 YFSETQ. Trimming took 0 bases from V and 7 from J; bases not matched to a gene: 10.

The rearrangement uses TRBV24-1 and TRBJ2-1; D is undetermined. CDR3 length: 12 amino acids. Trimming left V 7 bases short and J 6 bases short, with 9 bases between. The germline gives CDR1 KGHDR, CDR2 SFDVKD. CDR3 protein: CATSGDLNEQFF. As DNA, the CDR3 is TGTGCCACCAGCGGAGACCTCAATGAGCAGTTCTTC.

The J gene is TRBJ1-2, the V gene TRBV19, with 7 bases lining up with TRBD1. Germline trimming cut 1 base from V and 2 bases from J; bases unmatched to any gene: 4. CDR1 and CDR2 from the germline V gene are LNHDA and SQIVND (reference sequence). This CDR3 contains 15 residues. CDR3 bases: TGTGCCAGTAGTATAGTGGGGGACAGCAACTATGGCTACACCTTC. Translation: CASSIVGDSNYGYTF.

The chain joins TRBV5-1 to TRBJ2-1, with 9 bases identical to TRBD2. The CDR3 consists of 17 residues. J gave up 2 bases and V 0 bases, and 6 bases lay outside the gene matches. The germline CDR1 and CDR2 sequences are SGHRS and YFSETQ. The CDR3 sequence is CASSLVLAGNPYNEQFF. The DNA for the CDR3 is TGCGCCAGCAGCTTGGTTCTAGCGGGGAACCCCTACAATGAGCAGTTCTTC.

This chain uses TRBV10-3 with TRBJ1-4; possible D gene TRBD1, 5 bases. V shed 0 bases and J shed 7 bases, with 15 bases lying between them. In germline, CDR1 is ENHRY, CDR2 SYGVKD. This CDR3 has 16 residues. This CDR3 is CAISESEGIGVEKLFF. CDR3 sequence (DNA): TGTGCCATCAGTGAGTCGGAGGGGATTGGTGTTGAAAAACTGTTTTTT.

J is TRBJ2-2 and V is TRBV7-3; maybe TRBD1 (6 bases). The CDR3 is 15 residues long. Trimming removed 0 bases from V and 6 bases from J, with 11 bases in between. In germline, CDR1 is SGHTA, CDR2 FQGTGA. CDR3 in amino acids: CASSLTGHNAGELFF. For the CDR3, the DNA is TGTGCCAGCAGCTTAACGGGACACAACGCCGGGGAGCTGTTTTTT.

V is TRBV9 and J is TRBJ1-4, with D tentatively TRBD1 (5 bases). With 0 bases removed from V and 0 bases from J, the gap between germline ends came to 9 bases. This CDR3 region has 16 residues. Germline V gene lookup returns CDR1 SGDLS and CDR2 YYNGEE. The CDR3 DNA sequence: TGTGCCAGCAGCGTAGGCACAGGAGCAACTAATGAAAAACTGTTTTTT. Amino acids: CASSVGTGATNEKLFF.

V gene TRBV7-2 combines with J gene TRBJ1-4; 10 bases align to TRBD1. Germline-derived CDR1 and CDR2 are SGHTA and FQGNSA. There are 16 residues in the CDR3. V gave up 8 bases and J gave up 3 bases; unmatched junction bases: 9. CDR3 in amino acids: CASHRGDRGPNEKLFF. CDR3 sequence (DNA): TGTGCCAGCCACCGCGGGGACAGGGGACCTAATGAAAAACTGTTTTTT. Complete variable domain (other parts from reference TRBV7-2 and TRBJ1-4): GAGVSQSPSNKVTEKGKDVELRCDPISGHTALYWYRQSLGQGLEFLIYFQGNSAPDKSGLPSDRFSAERTGGSVSTLTIQRTQQEDSAVYLCASHRGDRGPNEKLFFGSGTQLSVL.